Presented here are 32 T cell receptor beta chains from one specimen sequenced in a study of blood T cell repertoires in COVID-19. Clones were read by immunoSEQ multiplex PCR, and TCRdb kept only the in-frame ones, dropping some. The top ten clones hold roughly 1.3% of a sample with under 50,000 clones, approximately 89% of them seen once. Sequenced input: peripheral blood. The source of these receptors is a woman aged 40 to 49 with acute or convalescent COVID-19.

The genes are TRBV9 and TRBJ1-6, with a possible D match to TRBD1 (6 bases). Germline CDR1 SGDLS, CDR2 YYNGEE. Trimming removed 5 bases from V and 5 bases from J, with 11 bases in between. The CDR3 consists of 14 residues. CDR3 sequence: CASRKDSNNSPLHF. DNA of the CDR3: TGTGCCAGCAGGAAGGACAGCAATAATTCACCCCTCCACTTT.

The chain uses TRBV19 and TRBJ2-1; a possible D gene is TRBD1 (6 bases). Deletions cut 5 bases from V and 3 bases from J, with 20 bases between. Germline V lookup: CDR1 LNHDA, CDR2 SQIVND (reference sequence). There are 17 residues in the CDR3. CDR3 bases: TGTGCCAGTAGTCCACGGGCCAGGGGTAAAATCTACAATGAGCAGTTCTTC. It specifies CASSPRARGKIYNEQFF.

The gene calls are TRBV7-9 and TRBJ2-7; 7 nucleotides line up with TRBD2. This CDR3 has 13 residues. Per the germline V gene, CDR1 is SEHNR and CDR2 is FQNEAQ (reference sequence). Trimming removed 0 bases from V and 12 bases from J; junction bases left unmatched: 8. Here the CDR3 reads CASSLALGGSLYF. The CDR3 DNA reads TGTGCCAGCAGCTTAGCGCTCGGGGGGAGTCTGTACTTC. The full variable domain, in which reference TRBV7-9 and TRBJ2-7 provide the parts outside the CDR3, is DTGVSQNPRHKITKRGQNVTFRCDPISEHNRLYWYRQTLGQGPEFLTYFQNEAQLEKSRLLSDRFSAERPKGSFSTLEIQRTEQGDSAMYLCASSLALGGSLYFGPGTRLTVT.

The chain couples TRBV4-1 to TRBJ2-6; a weak D match, TRBD2 (5 bases). Germline assignment: CDR1 MGHRA and CDR2 YSYEKL. Trimming shortened V by 3 bases and J by 3 bases, and 9 bases separated the two germline ends. The CDR3 has 15 residues. CDR3 protein: CASSHPRGGANVLTF. The CDR3 DNA sequence: TGCGCCAGCAGCCACCCCCGGGGTGGGGCCAACGTCCTGACTTTC.

This chain uses TRBV4-1 with TRBJ1-3; D might be TRBD1 (6 bases). From germline, CDR1 is MGHRA and CDR2 YSYEKL. The length of the CDR3 is 16 residues. V lost 5 bases to trimming and J lost 0 bases, with 14 bases between them. CDR3 bases: TGCGCCAGCAGCACCCGGACAGAGCTCTCTGGAAACACCATATATTTT. This translates into CASSTRTELSGNTIYF.

This clone showed up just once. The genes are TRBV27 and TRBJ2-7; 8 nucleotides line up with TRBD1. The germline CDR1 and CDR2 sequences are MNHEY and SMNVEV (reference sequence). The CDR3 is made up of 13 amino acids. With V trimmed by 3 bases and J by 3 bases, 1 base remained unmatched. Here the CDR3 DNA reads TGTGCCAGCAGTTTGACAGGGGACTACGAGCAGTACTTC. This sequence encodes CASSLTGDYEQYF.

J is TRBJ2-5 and V is TRBV7-9, with D maybe TRBD2 (6 bases). The germline CDR1 and CDR2 sequences are SEHNR and FQNEAQ (reference sequence). This CDR3 spans 14 amino acids. The V and J ends lost 2 bases and 4 bases respectively, with 11 bases between them. The CDR3 nucleotides are TGTGCCAGCAGCTTAATTTTGGGGGGAGAGACCCAGTACTTC. It specifies CASSLILGGETQYF.

V gene TRBV5-5 combines with J gene TRBJ1-2; perhaps TRBD1 as D (5 bases). CDR3 length: 13 amino acids. The V end lost 5 bases, the J end lost 4 bases, and 12 bases lay between the germline ends. In germline, CDR1 is SGHKS, CDR2 YYEKEE (reference sequence). CDR3 residues: CASSSQGIYGYTF. As DNA, the CDR3 is TGTGCCAGCAGTTCGCAGGGTATCTATGGCTACACCTTC.

The gene calls are TRBV2 and TRBJ1-2; 7 positions match TRBD1. The ends lost 6 bases at V and 1 base at J; junction bases unmatched: 11. CDR3 length equals 16 residues. CDR1 and CDR2 (germline): SNHLY, FYNNEI. The CDR3 sequence is CASSAEGADVNYGYTF. The CDR3 nucleotides are TGTGCCAGCAGCGCCGAGGGGGCCGATGTTAACTATGGCTACACCTTC. The whole variable domain, remainder taken from reference TRBV2 and TRBJ1-2, is EPEVTQTPSHQVTQMGQEVILRCVPISNHLYFYWYRQILGQKVEFLVSFYNNEISEKSEIFDDQFSVERPDGSNFTLKIRSTKLEDSAMYFCASSAEGADVNYGYTFGSGTRLTVV.

The rearrangement uses TRBV12-3 or TRBV12-4 and TRBJ1-2; 8 bases fit TRBD1. V lost 6 bases and J lost 6; bases outside the gene matches: 3. CDR3 length: 12 residues. CDR3 region: CASRSGGDGYTF. CDR3 sequence (DNA): TGTGCCAGCAGATCAGGGGGCGATGGCTACACCTTC.

This clone appeared a single time. This chain uses TRBV6-5 with TRBJ2-7, with D maybe TRBD1 (6 bases). The CDR3 runs 13 residues. V was pared by 4 bases and J by 3 bases, with 10 bases between. From germline, CDR1 is MNHEY and CDR2 SVGAGI. In DNA form, the CDR3 reads TGTGCCAGCAGTTTCCGGGACAACTACGAGCAGTACTTC. The encoded protein is CASSFRDNYEQYF.

The chain combines TRBV7-9 with TRBJ1-1; D is perhaps TRBD1 (5 bases). V lost 1 base to trimming and J lost 11 bases, with 17 bases between them. Germline CDR1 is SEHNR and CDR2 is FQNEAQ (reference sequence). The CDR3 has 14 residues. The CDR3 reads CASSLEGSGEQAFF. In DNA form, the CDR3 reads TGTGCCAGCAGCTTAGAAGGCTCGGGGGAGCAGGCTTTCTTT.

The chain uses TRBV28 and TRBJ1-3, with 8 bases identical to TRBD1. J lost 2 bases, V lost 6 bases, and 9 bases had no gene match. CDR3 length: 16 residues. Germline V gene data show CDR1 as MDHEN and CDR2 as SYDVKM. The CDR3 DNA reads TGTGCCAGCAGCTCCCCGGGACAGGAGACTGGAAACACCATATATTTT. It yields the protein CASSSPGQETGNTIYF. Using reference TRBV28 and TRBJ1-3 for the parts outside the CDR3, the full variable domain is DVKVTQSSRYLVKRTGEKVFLECVQDMDHENMFWYRQDPGLGLRLIYFSYDVKMKEKGDIPEGYSVSREKKERFSLILESASTNQTSMYLCASSSPGQETGNTIYFGEGSWLTVV.

This clone was seen more than once but under ten times. The chain recombines TRBV2 with TRBJ2-7; TRBD1 aligns across 10 bases. The trim removed 5 bases at V and 6 bases at J, leaving 7 bases unmatched. Germline V CDR1 and CDR2: SNHLY, FYNNEI. This CDR3 spans 14 amino acids. This CDR3 reads CASSRDRGEGEQYF. CDR3 in DNA: TGTGCCAGCAGTAGGGACAGGGGAGAAGGCGAGCAGTACTTC.

In this sample, this clone turned up once. V and J are TRBV3-1 (or the pseudogene TRBV3-2) and TRBJ1-1, with 7 bases that match TRBD1. The CDR3 sequence is 14 residues long. The J segment lost 6 bases and the V segment lost 3 bases, leaving 7 bases of the junction unmatched. CDR1 and CDR2 from the germline V gene are LGHDT and YNNKEL (reference sequence). The CDR3 protein is CASSQNDRASEAFF. CDR3 coding DNA: TGTGCCAGCAGCCAGAACGACAGGGCCTCTGAAGCTTTCTTT.

This clone was picked up one time. The J gene is TRBJ2-1, the V gene TRBV5-1, with D possibly TRBD2 on 5 matching bases. The CDR3 covers 16 residues. The germline V gene has CDR1 SGHRS and CDR2 YFSETQ. The V gene lost 2 bases and the J gene lost 0 bases, with 12 bases spanning the gap. The CDR3 protein is CASSFLGGLSYNEQFF. For the CDR3, the DNA is TGCGCCAGCAGCTTTCTGGGCGGGCTCTCCTACAATGAGCAGTTCTTC.

Written as DNA, the CDR3 is TGTGCCTGGACGGGGGTACCCACCTACGAGCAGTACTTC. Encoded protein: CAWTGVPTYEQYF. The chain uses TRBV30 and TRBJ2-7; TRBD2 might be the D (6 bases). Between the trimmed V and J ends, which lost 4 bases and 2 bases, there was a span of 12 bases. The CDR3 is 13 residues long. Germline V CDR1 and CDR2: GTSNPN, SVGIG (reference sequence).

This chain links TRBV28 with TRBJ1-5; TRBD1 is a possible D gene (5 bases). Deletions cut 11 bases from V and 3 bases from J, with 11 bases between. CDR1 is MDHEN and CDR2 is SYDVKM in the germline V gene. The CDR3 extends over 12 amino acids. This chain's CDR3 is CAGAQPNQPQHF. The CDR3 DNA reads as TGTGCCGGGGCTCAGCCCAATCAGCCCCAGCATTTT.

This clone occurred once. V usage is TRBV7-9 and J usage is TRBJ1-1, with a weak D call TRBD1 (6 bases). V was pared by 3 bases and J by 1 base, with 15 bases between. The CDR3 contains 16 residues. From germline, CDR1 is SEHNR and CDR2 FQNEAQ (reference sequence). Here the CDR3 DNA reads TGTGCCAGCAGCTTCTCAGGGGATACTTCGAACACTGAAGCTTTCTTT. As protein: CASSFSGDTSNTEAFF.

The gene calls are TRBV19 and TRBJ1-1; TRBD1 matches 8 bases. CDR3 length: 14 residues. With 3 bases clipped from V and 5 bases from J, the junction kept 5 bases outside the gene matches. Germline CDR1 and CDR2: LNHDA and SQIVND (reference sequence). The CDR3 reads CASSIGQGRTEAFF. The CDR3 coding sequence is TGTGCCAGTAGTATCGGACAGGGAAGGACTGAAGCTTTCTTT.

The gene calls are TRBV27 and TRBJ2-3, with 7 positions matching TRBD1. The V gene end was trimmed by 2 bases and the J gene end by 4 bases; junction bases not matched to a gene: 6. The CDR3 is 15 residues long. CDR1 is MNHEY, CDR2 SMNVEV, per germline (reference sequence). The DNA for the CDR3 is TGTGCCAGCAGTTTAGGGACAGTCCCTGCAGATACGCAGTATTTT. It codes for CASSLGTVPADTQYF.

V is TRBV5-1 and J is TRBJ1-1, with D possibly being TRBD1 (6 bases). Germline loops: CDR1 SGHRS, CDR2 YFSETQ. CDR3 length: 15 residues. The germline V and J ends were trimmed by 4 bases and 3 bases, with 16 bases remaining between them. CDR3: CASSMDSSRDTEAFF. The CDR3 DNA reads TGCGCCAGCAGCATGGACAGCTCTCGAGACACTGAAGCTTTCTTT.

This chain links TRBV27 with TRBJ2-1; 11 bases are shared with TRBD2. V trimming: 6 bases; J trimming: 2 bases; junction bases outside the gene matches: 3. Germline CDR1 and CDR2: MNHEY and SMNVEV (reference sequence). CDR3 size: 15 residues. The CDR3, as DNA: TGTGCCAGCAGCCCGACTAGCGGGACCTACAATGAGCAGTTCTTC. Its translation: CASSPTSGTYNEQFF.

The CDR3 DNA reads as TGTGCCAGCAGCTCTTGGGGCAGGGGGCTTTCTAATGAAAAACTGTTTTTT. This codes for CASSSWGRGLSNEKLFF. The genes are TRBV28 and TRBJ1-4; 8 bases fit TRBD1. Trimming took 6 bases from V and 3 from J; bases not matched to a gene: 12. Germline CDR1 MDHEN, CDR2 SYDVKM. The CDR3 covers 17 residues.

The rearrangement uses TRBV5-1 and TRBJ1-4, with TRBD1 matching over 8 bases. Germline V lookup: CDR1 SGHRS, CDR2 YFSETQ. V dropped 0 bases and J dropped 5; count of bases not matched to a gene: 0. The CDR3 runs 14 residues. This CDR3 is CASSLGQGNEKLFF. The CDR3 DNA is TGCGCCAGCAGCTTGGGACAGGGGAATGAAAAACTGTTTTTT.

The gene calls are TRBV29-1 and TRBJ2-7, with D maybe TRBD2 (5 bases). This CDR3 has 16 residues. The germline gives CDR1 SQVTM, CDR2 ANQGSEA. The V end was cut by 4 bases, the J end by 0 bases, with 19 bases between. The CDR3 here is CSVGPGGLGTSYEQYF. For the CDR3, the DNA is TGCAGCGTTGGCCCCGGAGGTCTGGGTACCTCCTACGAGCAGTACTTC.

This clone came up once. The chain couples TRBV28 to TRBJ1-2; D may be TRBD1 (6 bases). V was trimmed by 3 bases and J by 6 bases, leaving 17 bases between them. The CDR3 contains 15 residues. Per germline, CDR1 MDHEN and CDR2 SYDVKM. The CDR3 DNA follows: TGTGCCAGCAGTTTGGGTGGGGGGGCGCGTGATGGCTACACCTTC. The encoded protein is CASSLGGGARDGYTF.

The chain recombines TRBV3-1 (or the pseudogene TRBV3-2) with TRBJ1-6; the D is unclear. This CDR3 spans 12 amino acids. Trimming cost V 0 bases and J 15 bases, with 9 bases left between them. CDR1 LGHDT and CDR2 YNNKEL come from the germline V gene (reference sequence). CDR3 sequence reads: CASSQDSGRLHF. The CDR3 DNA reads TGTGCCAGCAGCCAAGATTCGGGTCGCCTCCACTTT.

V usage is TRBV9 and J usage is TRBJ2-5, with D possibly TRBD1 on 6 matching bases. CDR3 length: 14 residues. Per the germline V gene, CDR1 is SGDLS and CDR2 is YYNGEE. Trimming removed 2 bases at V and 0 bases at J, with 8 bases between. In nucleotides, the CDR3 is TGTGCCAGCAGCGTCACAGGGAACCAAGAGACCCAGTACTTC. Protein sequence: CASSVTGNQETQYF.

This sequence joins TRBV19 and TRBJ2-1; 9 bases match TRBD2. The V gene's germline CDR1 is LNHDA and CDR2 SQIVND (reference sequence). V trimming: 6 bases; J trimming: 3 bases; junction bases outside the gene matches: 6. The CDR3 contains 15 residues. The CDR3 DNA reads TGTGCCAGTAGGGTTAGCGGGAGAGACTACAATGAGCAGTTCTTC. As protein: CASRVSGRDYNEQFF. Complete variable domain (other parts from reference TRBV19 and TRBJ2-1): DGGITQSPKYLFRKEGQNVTLSCEQNLNHDAMYWYRQDPGQGLRLIYYSQIVNDFQKGDIAEGYSVSREKKESFPLTVTSAQKNPTAFYLCASRVSGRDYNEQFFGPGTRLTVL.

The J gene is TRBJ1-2, the V gene TRBV6-2 or TRBV6-3; TRBD1 might be the D (6 bases). Per germline, CDR1 MNHEY and CDR2 SVGEGT. The CDR3 spans 16 residues. V lost 7 bases, J lost 4 bases, and 22 bases lay in between. CDR3 loop: CASTPVGGAASYGYTF. The CDR3 DNA reads TGTGCCAGCACCCCCGTAGGGGGGGCAGCGAGCTATGGCTACACCTTC.

The J gene is TRBJ2-1, the V gene TRBV27, with 9 positions matching TRBD1. The ends lost 7 bases at V and 5 bases at J; junction bases unmatched: 9. The CDR3 covers 15 residues. Germline CDR1 and CDR2: MNHEY and SMNVEV (reference sequence). CDR3 sequence: CASISAGTGNNEQFF. Written as DNA, the CDR3 is TGTGCCAGCATCTCCGCCGGGACAGGGAACAATGAGCAGTTCTTC.